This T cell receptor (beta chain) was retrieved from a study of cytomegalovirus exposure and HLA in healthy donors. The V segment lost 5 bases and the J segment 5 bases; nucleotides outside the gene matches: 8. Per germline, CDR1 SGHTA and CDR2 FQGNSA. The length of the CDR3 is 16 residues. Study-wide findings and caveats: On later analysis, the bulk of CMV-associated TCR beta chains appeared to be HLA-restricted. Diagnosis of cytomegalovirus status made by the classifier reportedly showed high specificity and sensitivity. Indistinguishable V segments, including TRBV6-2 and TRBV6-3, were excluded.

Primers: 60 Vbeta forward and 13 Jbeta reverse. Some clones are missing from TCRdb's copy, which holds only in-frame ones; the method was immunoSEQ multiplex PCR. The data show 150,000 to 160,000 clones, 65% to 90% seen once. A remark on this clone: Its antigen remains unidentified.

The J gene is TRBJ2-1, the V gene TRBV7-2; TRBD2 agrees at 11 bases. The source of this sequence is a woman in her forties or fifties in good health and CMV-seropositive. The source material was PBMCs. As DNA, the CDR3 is TGTGCCAGCAGCCCATATAGCGGGGGGGTAAACAATGAGCAGTTCTTC. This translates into CASSPYSGGVNNEQFF.